This TCR beta chain was sequenced in a study of cytomegalovirus exposure and HLA in healthy donors. Study context: There were nearly 120 million unique TCR beta sequences, drawn from roughly 200 million T cells, in an earlier analysis.

The CDR3 length is 14 residues. CDR1 and CDR2 from the germline V gene are SNHLY and FYNNEI. Between the trimmed V and J ends, which lost 8 bases and 8 bases, there was a span of 19 bases. The PCR employed 60 Vbeta primers together with 13 Jbeta primers. Measured with immunoSEQ multiplex PCR; TCRdb has only the in-frame clones, and not every one. The sample shows around 200,000 clones, 70% to 75% of them seen only once. Whole-study results and caveats: By a later analysis, the bulk of CMV-associated TCR beta chains appeared HLA-restricted. Most TCR beta V segments were productive about 87% or about 30% of the time in an earlier analysis. V- and J-gene trimming in TCR beta was tied to a missense DCLRE1C variant by an analysis performed later.

As to this clone: What it binds is unknown.

Sequencing was carried out using PBMCs. The chain employs TRBV2 and TRBJ2-1; D call uncertain. The TCR comes from a male donor in good health and CMV-seronegative. In DNA, the CDR3 is TGTGCCAGCGCGGCGCCTTTACGAAGTGATGAGCAGTTCTTC. This encodes CASAAPLRSDEQFF.